These T cell receptor beta chains were read from a single sample in a study of blood T cell repertoires in COVID-19. Sequencing used immunoSEQ multiplex PCR; TCRdb keeps in-frame clones, though not all of them. The sample has about 440,000 clones; approximately 90% are singletons. Source material: peripheral blood. The receptor set was obtained from a woman aged 25 to 39 with acute or convalescent COVID-19. Each CDR3 is given with its conserved first and last residue. Fields, in order: J gene, V gene, D gene, CDR3 protein. D genes are given only for firm matches.

j_call: TRBJ2-5; v_call: TRBV7-8; d_call: .; cdr3_aa: CASSRGRDSRTGDQYF
j_call: TRBJ2-1; v_call: TRBV2; d_call: TRBD2; cdr3_aa: CASVGGISYNEQFF
j_call: TRBJ1-2; v_call: TRBV11-2; d_call: .; cdr3_aa: CAIRGGALTYGYTF
j_call: TRBJ1-2; v_call: TRBV27; d_call: .; cdr3_aa: CASSLTRGGADYGYTF
j_call: TRBJ1-1; v_call: TRBV11-2; d_call: .; cdr3_aa: CASSFTEPEAFF
j_call: TRBJ1-1; v_call: TRBV5-4; d_call: .; cdr3_aa: CASSFDLQGTTEAFF
j_call: TRBJ2-5; v_call: TRBV6-5; d_call: .; cdr3_aa: CASSPGGVRTQYF
j_call: TRBJ2-1; v_call: TRBV29-1; d_call: .; cdr3_aa: CSVDLARTNEQFF
j_call: TRBJ2-7; v_call: TRBV28; d_call: .; cdr3_aa: CASSFGQPKSYEQYF
j_call: TRBJ1-6; v_call: TRBV7-9; d_call: .; cdr3_aa: CASSLGPIYNSPLHF
j_call: TRBJ2-5; v_call: TRBV18; d_call: .; cdr3_aa: CASSPPTLRETQYF
j_call: TRBJ2-7; v_call: TRBV5-1; d_call: TRBD1; cdr3_aa: CASSFETGQNDEQYF
j_call: TRBJ2-7; v_call: TRBV21-1; d_call: .; cdr3_aa: CASSPGTGSYEQYF
j_call: TRBJ1-1; v_call: TRBV7-3; d_call: .; cdr3_aa: CASSLVAGLNTEAFF
j_call: TRBJ2-7; v_call: TRBV7-9; d_call: TRBD2; cdr3_aa: CASSLTAGGEQYF
j_call: TRBJ1-1; v_call: TRBV29-1; d_call: .; cdr3_aa: CSVSDNTEAFF
j_call: TRBJ2-7; v_call: TRBV6-6; d_call: TRBD1; cdr3_aa: CASIDTDRGIYEQYF
j_call: TRBJ2-1; v_call: TRBV24-1; d_call: TRBD1; cdr3_aa: CATSDSLGQGRLDEQFF
j_call: TRBJ2-7; v_call: TRBV30; d_call: .; cdr3_aa: CAWSKDSGGYEQYF
j_call: TRBJ2-5; v_call: TRBV11-2; d_call: .; cdr3_aa: CASSHRVRGPETQYF
j_call: TRBJ2-2; v_call: TRBV7-3; d_call: .; cdr3_aa: CASSPTSRGELFF
j_call: TRBJ2-3; v_call: TRBV14; d_call: .; cdr3_aa: CASSRQADTQYF
j_call: TRBJ2-7; v_call: TRBV7-9; d_call: TRBD1; cdr3_aa: CASSSMTGSTSYEQYF
j_call: TRBJ1-4; v_call: TRBV6-5; d_call: .; cdr3_aa: CASSYHRLGGEKLFF
j_call: TRBJ2-7; v_call: TRBV6-5; d_call: .; cdr3_aa: CASSSEKSYEQYF
j_call: TRBJ2-5; v_call: TRBV12-5; d_call: TRBD1; cdr3_aa: CASGWGTAQETQYF
j_call: TRBJ1-6; v_call: TRBV30; d_call: TRBD1; cdr3_aa: CAWSIDRAGSPLHF